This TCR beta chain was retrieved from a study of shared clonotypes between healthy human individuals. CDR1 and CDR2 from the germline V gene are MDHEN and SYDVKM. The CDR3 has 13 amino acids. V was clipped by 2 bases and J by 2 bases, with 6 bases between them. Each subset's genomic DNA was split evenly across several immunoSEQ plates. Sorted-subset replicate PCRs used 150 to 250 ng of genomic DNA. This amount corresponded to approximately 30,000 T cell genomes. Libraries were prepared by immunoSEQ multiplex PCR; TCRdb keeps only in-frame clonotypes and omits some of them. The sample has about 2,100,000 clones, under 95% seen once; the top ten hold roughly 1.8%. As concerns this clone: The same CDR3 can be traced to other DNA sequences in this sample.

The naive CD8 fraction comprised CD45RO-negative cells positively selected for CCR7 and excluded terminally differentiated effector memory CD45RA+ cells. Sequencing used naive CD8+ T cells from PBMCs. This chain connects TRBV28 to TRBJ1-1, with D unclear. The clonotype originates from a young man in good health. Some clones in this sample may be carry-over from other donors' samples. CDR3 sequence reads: CASSLPGNTEAFF. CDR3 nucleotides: TGTGCCAGCAGTTTACCAGGAAACACTGAAGCTTTCTTT.